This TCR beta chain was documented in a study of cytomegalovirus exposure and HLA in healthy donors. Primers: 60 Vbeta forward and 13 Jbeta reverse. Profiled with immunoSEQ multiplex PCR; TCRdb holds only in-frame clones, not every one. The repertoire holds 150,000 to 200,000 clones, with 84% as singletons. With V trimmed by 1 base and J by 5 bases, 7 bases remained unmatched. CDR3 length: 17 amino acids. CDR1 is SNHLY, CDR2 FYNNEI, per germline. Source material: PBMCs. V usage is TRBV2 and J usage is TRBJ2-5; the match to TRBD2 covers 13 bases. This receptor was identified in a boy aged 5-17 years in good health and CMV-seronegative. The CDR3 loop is CASSEGVLAGGRETQYF. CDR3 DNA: TGTGCCAGCAGTGAAGGTGTACTAGCGGGGGGGCGGGAGACCCAGTACTTC. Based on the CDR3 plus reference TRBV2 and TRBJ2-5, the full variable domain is EPEVTQTPSHQVTQMGQEVILRCVPISNHLYFYWYRQILGQKVEFLVSFYNNEISEKSEIFDDQFSVERPDGSNFTLKIRSTKLEDSAMYFCASSEGVLAGGRETQYFGPGTRLLVL.